The clone carrying this T cell receptor (beta chain) was seen more than once but under ten times. Its antigen is undetermined. The source of the sample is a study of T cells after yellow fever vaccination. Study-wide context: Each low-cell-number fraction was prepared by means of SMART-Seq v4 Ultra Low Input.

J was trimmed by 4 bases and V by 4 bases; bases with no gene match: 0. Germline V gene sequence: CDR1 SQVTM, CDR2 ANQGSEA. The CDR3 sequence is 12 residues long. Whole-study findings and limits: The CD4 and CD8 compartments had a small share of their clonotypes in common.

Generation of TCR cDNA used 5'RACE template switching (which added a universal primer site and UMIs). MiXCR was run by TCRdb on the 5' RACE reads, yielding one entry per CDR3 protein. This table has some 350,000 distinct CDR3 sequences, around 6.5% appearing once. The gene calls are TRBV29-1 and TRBJ2-5; 10 nucleotides line up with TRBD1. The source of this sequence is a man under 40 who received the YFV17D yellow fever vaccine. Sequenced here: PBMCs, sampled 5 days after the yellow fever booster vaccination. The CDR3 nucleotides are TGCAGCGTTGGGGACAGGGGAGAGACCCAGTACTTC. It encodes CSVGDRGETQYF.